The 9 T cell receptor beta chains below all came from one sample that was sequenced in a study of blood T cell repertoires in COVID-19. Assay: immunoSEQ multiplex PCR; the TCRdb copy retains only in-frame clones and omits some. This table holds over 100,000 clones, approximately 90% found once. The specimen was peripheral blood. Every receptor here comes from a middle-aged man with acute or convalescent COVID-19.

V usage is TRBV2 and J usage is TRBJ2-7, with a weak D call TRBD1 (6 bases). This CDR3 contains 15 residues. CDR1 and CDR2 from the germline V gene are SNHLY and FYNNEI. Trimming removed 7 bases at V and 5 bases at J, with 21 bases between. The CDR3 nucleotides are TGTGCCAGCATTCAACAGGGCGAGTCGTTCCACGAGCAGTACTTC. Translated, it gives CASIQQGESFHEQYF.

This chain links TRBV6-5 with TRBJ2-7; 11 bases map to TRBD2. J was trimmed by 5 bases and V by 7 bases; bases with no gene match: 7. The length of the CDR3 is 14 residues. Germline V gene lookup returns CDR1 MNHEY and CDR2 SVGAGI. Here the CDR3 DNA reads TGTGCCAGCAAAATAGCGGGAGGGATGAACGAGCAGTACTTC. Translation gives CASKIAGGMNEQYF.

The CDR3 DNA reads as TGTGCCAGCTCGGGTGTTCCTAGGGGTACTGAAGCTTTCTTT. Protein: CASSGVPRGTEAFF. The chain carries TRBV18 and TRBJ1-1, with TRBD1 as a possible D gene (5 bases). The CDR3 consists of 14 residues. Germline lookup yields CDR1 KGHSH and CDR2 LQKENI. Trimming left V 6 bases short and J 5 bases short, with 16 bases between.

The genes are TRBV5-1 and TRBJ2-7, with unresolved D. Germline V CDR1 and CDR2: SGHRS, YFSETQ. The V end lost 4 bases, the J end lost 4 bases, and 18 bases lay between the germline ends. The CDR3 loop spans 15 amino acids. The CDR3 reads CASSPFRGSLYEQYF. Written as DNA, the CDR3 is TGCGCCAGCAGCCCCTTCCGCGGCTCTCTTTACGAGCAGTACTTC. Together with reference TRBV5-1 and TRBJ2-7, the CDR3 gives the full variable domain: KAGVTQTPRYLIKTRGQQVTLSCSPISGHRSVSWYQQTPGQGLQFLFEYFSETQRNKGNFPGRFSGRQFSNSRSEMNVSTLELGDSALYLCASSPFRGSLYEQYFGPGTRLTVT.

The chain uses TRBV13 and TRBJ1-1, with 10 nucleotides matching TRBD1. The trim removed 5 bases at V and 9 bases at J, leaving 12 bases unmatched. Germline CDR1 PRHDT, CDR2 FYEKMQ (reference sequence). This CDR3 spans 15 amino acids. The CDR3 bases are TGTGCCAGCAGCGCCTTGGGACAGGGGAAGCGTAAAGCTTTCTTT. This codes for CASSALGQGKRKAFF.

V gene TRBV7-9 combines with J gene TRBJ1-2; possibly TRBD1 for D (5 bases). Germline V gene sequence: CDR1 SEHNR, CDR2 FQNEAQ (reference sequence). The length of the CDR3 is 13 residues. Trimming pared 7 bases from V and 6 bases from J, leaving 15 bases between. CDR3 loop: CASTNLGVHGYTF. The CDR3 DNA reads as TGTGCCAGCACCAATTTAGGGGTCCATGGCTACACCTTC.

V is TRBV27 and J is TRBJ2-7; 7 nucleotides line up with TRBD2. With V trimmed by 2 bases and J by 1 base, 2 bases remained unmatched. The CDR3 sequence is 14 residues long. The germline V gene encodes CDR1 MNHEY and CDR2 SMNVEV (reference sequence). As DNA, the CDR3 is TGTGCCAGCAGTTTAAGGGAGGGGTCCTACGAGCAGTACTTC. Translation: CASSLREGSYEQYF.

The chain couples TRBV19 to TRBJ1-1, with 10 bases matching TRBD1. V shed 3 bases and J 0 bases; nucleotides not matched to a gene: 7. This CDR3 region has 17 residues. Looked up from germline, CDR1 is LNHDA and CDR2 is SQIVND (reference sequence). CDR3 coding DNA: TGTGCCAGTAGTATGGGACAGGGGAAGTTCATGAACACTGAAGCTTTCTTT. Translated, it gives CASSMGQGKFMNTEAFF.

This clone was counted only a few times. The CDR3: CASSRLRTSGITYNEQFF. The CDR3 coding sequence is TGCGCCAGCAGTCGGCTCAGGACTAGCGGGATCACCTACAATGAGCAGTTCTTC. The chain recombines TRBV10-1 with TRBJ2-1; 12 bases fit TRBD2. The CDR3 totals 18 residues. Germline V gene lookup returns CDR1 WNHNN and CDR2 SYGVQD (reference sequence). The V segment lost 5 bases and the J segment 2 bases; nucleotides outside the gene matches: 10.